These T cell receptor beta chains were read from a single sample in a study of HIV-infected patients and healthy controls. TCRdb fed the 5' RACE reads into MiXCR, producing one record per CDR3 protein. The sample lists approximately 7,000 distinct CDR3 sequences, about 7.4% occurring once. The material sequenced was blood, taken during antiretroviral therapy. These receptors were taken from an adult with HIV infection. The CDR3 runs from the conserved cysteine through the conserved F or W. The D gene is left open where the match is weak. Some rows mark clone size as missing; the rest say once, few, many or name a class of expanded clone.

J gene	V gene	clone size	D gene	CDR3 protein	CDR3 DNA
TRBJ2-1	TRBV29-1	medium-sized	NA	CSVIKSAYNEQFF	TGCAGCGTTATTAAAAGCGCGTACAATGAGCAGTTCTTC
TRBJ2-1	TRBV6-5	few	NA	CASSYGGNEQFF	TGTGCCAGCAGTTACGGGGGTAATGAGCAGTTCTTC
TRBJ2-1	TRBV5-1	medium-sized	TRBD2	CASSSQTSGNEQFF	TGCGCCAGCAGCTCCCAGACTAGCGGCAATGAGCAGTTCTTC
TRBJ1-5	TRBV19	medium-sized	NA	CASRAYSGAGNQPQHF	TGTGCCAGTAGAGCCTATTCGGGGGCCGGCAATCAGCCCCAGCATTTT
TRBJ2-5	TRBV5-1	many	NA	CASSPRQLGQETQYF	TGCGCCAGCAGCCCCCGACAGTTGGGACAAGAGACCCAGTACTTC
TRBJ2-3	TRBV27	few	TRBD1	CASRPGTGDPAGTDTQYF	TGTGCCAGCAGACCCGGGACAGGGGATCCAGCGGGCACAGATACGCAGTATTTT
TRBJ2-5	TRBV9	medium-sized	TRBD2	CASSLTLAGGGETQYF	TGTGCCAGCAGCCTTACTCTAGCGGGAGGGGGAGAGACCCAGTACTTC
TRBJ2-5	TRBV5-8	many	TRBD1	CASSAGQGETQYF	TGTGCCAGCAGCGCCGGACAGGGAGAGACCCAGTACTTC
TRBJ2-7	TRBV28	many	NA	CASSSRRGSYEQYF	TGTGCCAGCAGTTCCCGCAGGGGTTCCTACGAGCAGTACTTC
TRBJ1-1	TRBV5-5	medium-sized	NA	CASTPESGLEAFF	TGTGCCAGCACCCCTGAGTCAGGGCTTGAAGCTTTCTTT
TRBJ2-7	TRBV6-1	many	NA	CASEQIYEQYF	TGTGCCAGCGAACAGATCTACGAGCAGTACTTC
TRBJ2-4	TRBV20-1	many	NA	CSGRGGPKNIQYF	TGCAGTGGAAGAGGGGGACCCAAAAACATTCAGTACTTC
TRBJ2-3	TRBV12-3/TRBV12-4	few	TRBD2	CASSLTGRADTQYF	TGTGCCAGCAGTTTAACGGGGAGGGCAGATACGCAGTATTTT
TRBJ1-4	TRBV30	few	NA	CAWTRDGKLFF	TGTGCCTGGACCAGGGATGGAAAACTGTTTTTT
TRBJ2-2	TRBV11-1	medium-sized	TRBD2	CASSLAGGGGLVLFF	TGTGCCAGCAGCTTAGCTGGAGGCGGGGGATTAGTGCTGTTTTTT
TRBJ2-2	TRBV19	many	NA	CASTMQRANTGELFF	TGTGCCAGCACAATGCAGCGGGCGAACACCGGGGAGCTGTTTTTT
TRBJ1-3	TRBV2	medium-sized	NA	CASRQNRQTGNTIYF	TGTGCCAGCCGACAAAACAGGCAAACGGGAAACACCATATATTTT
TRBJ2-5	TRBV6-1	medium-sized	NA	CASSPFRLLETQYF	TGTGCCAGCAGTCCGTTCCGACTCCTGGAGACCCAGTACTTC
TRBJ2-6	TRBV7-8	many	NA	CASSSIGSGANVLTF	TGTGCCAGCAGCTCCATTGGGTCTGGGGCCAACGTCCTGACTTTC
TRBJ2-7	TRBV6-6	many	NA	CASSSTGRTSYEQYF	TGTGCCAGCAGTTCCACAGGTAGAACCTCCTACGAGCAGTACTTC
TRBJ2-5	TRBV24-1	NA	NA	CATSDRNPSDRPKGTQYF	TGTGCCACCAGCGACAGGAACCCCTCCGACCGGCCCAAGGGGACCCAGTACTTC
TRBJ2-7	TRBV29-1	many	NA	CSVEGSASRSYEQYF	TGCAGCGTTGAAGGGTCCGCATCTCGTTCCTACGAGCAGTACTTC
TRBJ2-5	TRBV29-1	few	NA	CSVDPRTGPQETQYF	TGCAGCGTTGACCCCCGAACAGGTCCCCAAGAGACCCAGTACTTC
TRBJ2-3	TRBV12-3/TRBV12-4	NA	NA	CASTRAITDTQYF	TGTGCCAGCACCAGGGCAATAACAGATACGCAGTATTTT
TRBJ1-1	TRBV5-1	many	NA	CASSLVPANTEAFF	TGCGCCAGCAGCTTGGTACCGGCCAACACTGAAGCTTTCTTT
TRBJ1-1	TRBV5-5	many	NA	CASSLSYIDLNTEAFF	TGTGCCAGCAGCTTGTCCTACATCGATCTGAACACTGAAGCTTTCTTT
TRBJ2-1	TRBV19	medium-sized	NA	CASSIDSAGSEQFF	TGTGCCAGTAGTATAGATTCGGCGGGGTCCGAGCAGTTCTTC
TRBJ2-1	TRBV2	NA	NA	CASSGGVAPYNEQFF	TGTGCCAGCAGCGGCGGGGTAGCTCCTTACAATGAGCAGTTCTTC
TRBJ2-1	TRBV19	many	TRBD1	CASGDRGNNEQFF	TGTGCCAGTGGGGACAGGGGAAACAATGAGCAGTTCTTC
TRBJ2-5	TRBV20-1	medium-sized	NA	CSARGTAQETQYF	TGCAGTGCTAGAGGGACAGCACAAGAGACCCAGTACTTC
TRBJ2-3	TRBV15	many	TRBD2	CATSRDLLAGGFADTQYF	TGTGCCACCAGCAGAGATCTCCTAGCGGGGGGTTTCGCAGATACGCAGTATTTT
TRBJ2-5	TRBV29-1	medium-sized	TRBD1	CSVETGMVRETQYF	TGCAGCGTGGAGACAGGGATGGTGCGTGAGACCCAGTACTTC
TRBJ1-5	TRBV11-2	few	NA	CASRALYQPQHF	TGTGCCAGCAGGGCTTTATATCAGCCCCAGCATTTT
TRBJ2-1	TRBV7-9	NA	TRBD2	CASSKTSGGSDNEQFF	TGTGCCAGCAGCAAAACTAGCGGGGGGAGCGACAATGAGCAGTTCTTC
TRBJ2-1	TRBV6-2/TRBV6-3	many	NA	CATNSGGAFSSRPYNEQFF	TGTGCCACCAACTCGGGGGGCGCTTTTTCTAGCCGCCCCTACAATGAGCAGTTCTTC
TRBJ1-1	TRBV5-1	many	NA	CASSFTPGAEAFF	TGCGCCAGCAGCTTCACCCCCGGGGCTGAAGCTTTCTTT
TRBJ2-7	TRBV29-1	many	TRBD1	CSVESGQGNEQYF	TGCAGCGTTGAGTCGGGACAGGGAAACGAGCAGTACTTC
TRBJ2-7	TRBV11-2	many	NA	CASSLIGGKNEQYF	TGTGCCAGCAGCTTAATAGGCGGGAAAAACGAGCAGTACTTC
TRBJ2-5	TRBV28	NA	NA	CATKEETQYF	TGTGCCACCAAGGAGGAGACCCAGTACTTC
TRBJ1-2	TRBV6-6	few	NA	CASSLGDYGYTF	TGTGCCAGCAGTTTAGGAGACTATGGCTACACCTTC
TRBJ2-7	TRBV27	medium-sized	NA	CASSPWTPQDEQYF	TGTGCCAGCAGTCCTTGGACACCCCAGGACGAGCAGTACTTC
TRBJ1-1	TRBV2	many	TRBD1	CASSQEGGGTEAFF	TGTGCCAGCAGTCAGGAAGGGGGCGGGACTGAAGCTTTCTTT
TRBJ2-7	TRBV6-2/TRBV6-3	medium-sized	NA	CASSPDGRPAYF	TGTGCCAGCAGTCCGGACGGCCGACCGGCCTACTTC
TRBJ1-5	TRBV20-1	many	NA	CSAVDSSPDQPQHF	TGCAGTGCCGTAGACAGTTCTCCTGATCAGCCCCAGCATTTT
TRBJ2-1	TRBV12-3/TRBV12-4	many	NA	CASRLGGGWANEQFF	TGTGCCAGCAGATTGGGGGGAGGCTGGGCAAATGAGCAGTTCTTC
TRBJ2-6	TRBV3-1	NA	NA	CASSQEGLGVLTF	TGTGCCAGCAGCCAAGAGGGTCTGGGCGTCCTGACTTTC
TRBJ1-2	TRBV29-1	medium-sized	NA	CSVEETGQTSYTF	TGCAGCGTTGAAGAAACGGGGCAAACGAGCTACACCTTC